The rows below give T cell receptor beta chains drawn from one sample of a study of glioma-infiltrating T cells after dendritic cell vaccination. Assay used: immunoSEQ multiplex PCR; TCRdb lists only in-frame clones, some missing. The sample lists 99,000 or so clones; about 90% were seen once. The material was blood, obtained after dendritic cell vaccination. These receptors all stem from a human donor with glioblastoma. CDR3s include the opening cysteine and the closing phenylalanine or tryptophan. The order of the fields is V gene, J gene, CDR3 protein.

v_gene: TRBV15; j_gene: TRBJ1-5; CDR3aa: CATSPDRGLQPQHF
v_gene: TRBV11-3; j_gene: TRBJ2-7; CDR3aa: CASSLVSSRYYEQYF
v_gene: TRBV7-9; j_gene: TRBJ1-1; CDR3aa: CASSTTGNTEAFF
v_gene: TRBV19; j_gene: TRBJ1-1; CDR3aa: CASSMEPTGAFGEAFF
v_gene: TRBV4-1; j_gene: TRBJ2-7; CDR3aa: CASSYPGTTYEQYF
v_gene: TRBV27; j_gene: TRBJ2-3; CDR3aa: CASSPHPGGTDTQYF
v_gene: TRBV10-2; j_gene: TRBJ2-3; CDR3aa: CASTLARTDTQYF
v_gene: TRBV13; j_gene: TRBJ1-4; CDR3aa: CASSRRWRLRLEANEKLFF
v_gene: TRBV5-4; j_gene: TRBJ1-6; CDR3aa: CASSPGQGLDSPLHF
v_gene: TRBV5-1; j_gene: TRBJ1-2; CDR3aa: CASTQGLYGYTF
v_gene: TRBV27; j_gene: TRBJ2-1; CDR3aa: CASSIYGLGYNEQFF
v_gene: TRBV19; j_gene: TRBJ2-7; CDR3aa: CASSIGAGSNEQYF
v_gene: TRBV10-2; j_gene: TRBJ2-5; CDR3aa: CASSLAEETQYF
v_gene: TRBV6-6; j_gene: TRBJ2-7; CDR3aa: CASSYSRAQIYEQYF
v_gene: TRBV6-1; j_gene: TRBJ2-7; CDR3aa: CASTEGRVSSYEQYF
v_gene: TRBV30; j_gene: TRBJ2-1; CDR3aa: CAWGAGLNYNEQFF
v_gene: TRBV27; j_gene: TRBJ1-1; CDR3aa: CASSLFGGTEAFF
v_gene: TRBV7-9; j_gene: TRBJ2-5; CDR3aa: CASSPWGKGAGETQYF
v_gene: TRBV11-2; j_gene: TRBJ2-3; CDR3aa: CASSYSGRDTDTQYF
v_gene: TRBV9; j_gene: TRBJ1-5; CDR3aa: CASSVEKGIDQPQHF
v_gene: TRBV14; j_gene: TRBJ1-1; CDR3aa: CASSPTGNTEAFF
v_gene: TRBV2; j_gene: TRBJ2-2; CDR3aa: CASSETGGGAGELFF
v_gene: TRBV19; j_gene: TRBJ2-7; CDR3aa: CASSKGDRGSYEQYF
v_gene: TRBV19; j_gene: TRBJ2-7; CDR3aa: CASSNRDRGYEQYF
v_gene: TRBV19; j_gene: TRBJ2-3; CDR3aa: CASSPSRGDTQYF
v_gene: TRBV19; j_gene: TRBJ1-3; CDR3aa: CACSGTGFSGNTIYF
v_gene: TRBV30; j_gene: TRBJ2-7; CDR3aa: CAWTGRTDFYEQYF
v_gene: TRBV7-2; j_gene: TRBJ1-1; CDR3aa: CASSLAGTPNTEAFF
v_gene: TRBV7-2; j_gene: TRBJ2-1; CDR3aa: CASSPGYSLNEQFF
v_gene: TRBV10-2; j_gene: TRBJ1-5; CDR3aa: CASSGTGGRSDQPQHF
v_gene: TRBV5-4; j_gene: TRBJ1-2; CDR3aa: CASSLNSGTTGKDYGYTF